These 21 T cell receptor beta chains were all obtained from the same sample, sequenced in a study of CD8+CD57+ T cells in acquired aplastic anemia. Genomic DNA, serving as template, underwent TCR beta VDJ and CDR3 profiling. TCRdb fed the reads into MiXCR, producing one record per CDR3 protein. The sample consists of roughly 200,000 distinct CDR3 sequences, roughly 55% of them appearing once. Specimen: sorted CD4+, CD8+, or CD8+CD57+ T cells (not recorded which) from PBMCs. Receptors originate from a human donor in good health.

This clonotype was counted between two and nine times. The chain carries TRBV7-8 and TRBJ2-7; D may be TRBD1 (5 bases). V was shortened by 1 base and J by 1 base, with 8 bases between the two germline ends. From germline, CDR1 is SGHVS and CDR2 FQNEAQ. The CDR3 is 14 residues long. As DNA, the CDR3 is TGTGCCAGCAGCTTAGTTCAGGGTTCCTACGAGCAGTACTTC. Translation gives CASSLVQGSYEQYF.

The V call is TRBV4-1, the J call TRBJ2-7; D is undetermined. Germline V gene data show CDR1 as MGHRA and CDR2 as YSYEKL. With 4 bases removed from V and 0 bases from J, the gap between germline ends came to 13 bases. The CDR3 has 15 amino acids. CDR3 in amino acids: CASSPVGPSSYEQYF. CDR3 in DNA: TGCGCCAGCAGCCCCGTTGGGCCCAGCTCCTACGAGCAGTACTTC.

This clonotype appeared a few times. The chain combines TRBV25-1 with TRBJ2-1; 13 bases match TRBD2. The V segment lost 10 bases and the J segment 6 bases; nucleotides outside the gene matches: 6. CDR1 and CDR2 from the germline V gene are MGHDK and SYGVNS. The CDR3 runs 14 residues. The CDR3 DNA is TGTGCCACCACCGGACTAGCGGGAGTCAATGAGCAGTTCTTC. Residues: CATTGLAGVNEQFF.

The rearrangement uses TRBV29-1 and TRBJ1-5; 11 bases map to TRBD1. J gave up 4 bases and V 7 bases, and 6 bases lay outside the gene matches. The CDR3 runs to 14 residues. CDR1 and CDR2 (germline): SQVTM, ANQGSEA. The CDR3 region has the DNA TGCAGCGCTTCGGGACAGGGGGTGAATCAGCCCCAGCATTTT. Amino acid sequence: CSASGQGVNQPQHF.

In its sample, this clonotype was seen many times. The V and J genes are TRBV6-2 or TRBV6-3 and TRBJ1-3; D gene ambiguous. Germline CDR1 and CDR2: MNHEY and SVGEGT. Deletions cut 10 bases from V and 0 bases from J, with 7 bases between. The CDR3 contains 12 residues. In DNA, the CDR3 is TGTGCCACCCAACGCTCTGGAAACACCATATATTTT. Its protein product is CATQRSGNTIYF.

In its sample, this clonotype was seen many times. The rearrangement links TRBV7-6 to TRBJ2-3; 11 nucleotides agree with TRBD2. In germline, CDR1 is SGHVS, CDR2 FNYEAQ. Unmatched junction bases numbered 6, after V lost 4 bases and J lost 0 bases. CDR3 length equals 17 residues. Here the CDR3 reads CASSYLAGGRSTDTQYF. For the CDR3, the DNA is TGTGCCAGCAGCTATCTAGCGGGAGGTCGTAGCACAGATACGCAGTATTTT.

The genes are TRBV7-9 and TRBJ1-2; TRBD1 matches at 10 bases. The CDR3 loop spans 15 amino acids. The V gene's germline CDR1 is SEHNR and CDR2 FQNEAQ (reference sequence). V was pared by 1 base and J by 3 bases, with 2 bases of the junction left unmatched. This chain's CDR3 is CASSLVGTGDYGYTF. The CDR3 nucleotides read TGTGCCAGCAGCTTAGTCGGGACAGGGGACTATGGCTACACCTTC.

There are many counts of this clonotype. For the CDR3, the DNA is TGTGCCTGGAGTTTACCGGGACTAGCCTACGAGCAGTACTTC. Translating gives CAWSLPGLAYEQYF. This chain joins TRBV30 and TRBJ2-7, with 8 bases lining up with TRBD2. Unmatched junction bases numbered 5, after V lost 2 bases and J lost 2 bases. This CDR3 has 14 amino acids. From germline, CDR1 is GTSNPN and CDR2 SVGIG (reference sequence).

This clonotype was seen a few times. V gene TRBV20-1 combines with J gene TRBJ1-6, with 7 bases lining up with TRBD1. CDR1 is DFQATT, CDR2 SNEGSKA, per germline (reference sequence). With 3 bases clipped from V and 8 bases from J, the junction kept 7 bases outside the gene matches. The CDR3 loop spans 14 amino acids. For the CDR3, the DNA is TGCAGTGCTAGCCCCCCAGGGGGGGATTCACCCCTCCACTTT. Translation gives CSASPPGGDSPLHF.

This clonotype was seen repeatedly, ten times or more. This chain uses TRBV29-1 with TRBJ1-1; D gene uncertain. This CDR3 region has 11 residues. Germline V gene data show CDR1 as SQVTM and CDR2 as ANQGSEA. V was pared by 2 bases and J by 8 bases, with 9 bases between. This CDR3 reads CSVEPGGEAFF. The DNA for the CDR3 is TGCAGCGTTGAACCGGGAGGGGAAGCTTTCTTT.

The genes are TRBV20-1 and TRBJ2-3; no reliable D call. This CDR3 comprises 12 residues. V was trimmed by 2 bases and J by 4 bases, leaving 7 bases between them. Germline loops: CDR1 DFQATT, CDR2 SNEGSKA (reference sequence). The CDR3 DNA reads as TGCAGTGCTAGACAGATCGCAGATACGCAGTATTTT. Translation gives CSARQIADTQYF.

The chain couples TRBV7-3 to TRBJ1-2, with TRBD1 matching over 8 bases. J gave up 8 bases and V 4 bases, and 6 bases lay outside the gene matches. This CDR3 is 13 amino acids long. Germline lookup yields CDR1 SGHTA and CDR2 FQGTGA. Here the CDR3 DNA reads TGTGCCAGCAGCTCGACAGGGGTGGGCGGCTACACCTTC. Translation gives CASSSTGVGGYTF.

This chain connects TRBV12-3 or TRBV12-4 to TRBJ1-1; D is unclear. Trimming cost V 6 bases and J 1 base, with 6 bases left between them. This CDR3 is built from 12 residues. In DNA, the CDR3 is TGTGCCAGCAGGCAGGCGAACACTGAAGCTTTCTTT. This translates into CASRQANTEAFF.

This clonotype came up many times. The chain recombines TRBV6-4 with TRBJ2-3; 8 bases agree with TRBD2. There are 17 residues in the CDR3. The J segment lost 6 bases and the V segment lost 6 bases, leaving 17 bases of the junction unmatched. Germline CDR1 and CDR2: MRHNA and SNTAGT. The CDR3 sequence: CASRPKRGSGGEDTQYF. For the CDR3, the DNA is TGTGCCAGCAGGCCCAAGAGGGGAAGCGGGGGAGAGGATACGCAGTATTTT.

The table lists this clonotype with a count of one. This sequence joins TRBV7-2 and TRBJ2-7; 7 bases are a match to TRBD2. The germline V gene has CDR1 SGHTA and CDR2 FQGNSA. CDR3 size: 13 residues. V was clipped by 0 bases and J by 6 bases; unmatched bases: 2. CDR3 in DNA: TGTGCCAGCAGCTTAGCATCTAGCGGCGAGCAGTACTTC. Translation gives CASSLASSGEQYF. The full variable domain, rest sourced from reference TRBV7-2 and TRBJ2-7, is GAGVSQSPSNKVTEKGKDVELRCDPISGHTALYWYRQSLGQGLEFLIYFQGNSAPDKSGLPSDRFSAERTGGSVSTLTIQRTQQEDSAVYLCASSLASSGEQYFGPGTRLTVT.

Many counts were recorded for this clonotype. The V gene is TRBV4-1, the J gene TRBJ2-5; D is unclear. Per the germline V gene, CDR1 is MGHRA and CDR2 is YSYEKL. V was clipped by 0 bases and J by 3 bases, with 8 bases between them. The CDR3 has 14 residues. The CDR3 loop is CASSQDYNEETQYF. CDR3 in DNA: TGCGCCAGCAGCCAAGACTATAACGAAGAGACCCAGTACTTC.

This clonotype showed up many times. This rearrangement joins TRBV19 to TRBJ1-5; 7 bases are shared with TRBD1. Germline assignment: CDR1 LNHDA and CDR2 SQIVND (reference sequence). The CDR3 length is 17 residues. Trimming at V came to 5 bases and at J to 2 bases, leaving 12 bases not matched to a gene. Here the CDR3 reads CASSLQGFGMGNQPQHF. CDR3 bases: TGTGCCAGTAGTCTACAGGGGTTCGGAATGGGCAATCAGCCCCAGCATTTT.

This clonotype was seen just once. A much larger clone differs from this one at a single base, so this may be a read error. The chain links TRBV14 to TRBJ2-3, with D unclear. The V end was cut by 1 base, the J end by 2 bases, with 4 bases between. This CDR3 comprises 13 residues. The germline V gene has CDR1 SGHDN and CDR2 FVKESK. CDR3 sequence: CASSQVHTDTQYF. The CDR3 DNA is TGTGCCAGCAGCCAAGTCCACACAGATACGCAGTATTTT.

A few counts support this clonotype. Being one base from a much bigger clone, this may be a read error. The chain has TRBV6-6 and TRBJ1-5; no definite D call. V lost 6 bases to trimming and J lost 3 bases, with 18 bases between them. The CDR3 has 16 residues. Germline V gene data show CDR1 as MNHNY and CDR2 as SVGAGI (reference sequence). The CDR3 region has the DNA TGTGCCAGCAGCTACCGCCGGGAGGCTAACAATCAGCCCCAGCATTTT. Its translation: CASSYRREANNQPQHF.

In its sample, this clonotype was seen many times. The DNA of the CDR3 is TGTGCCAGCAGCCCAGGGGGCGGCGAAAATGAGCAGTTCTTC. This gives the protein CASSPGGGENEQFF. The rearrangement links TRBV7-9 to TRBJ2-1; TRBD1 matches at 8 bases. The CDR3 is 14 amino acids. The junction had 7 bases not matched to a gene; V was cut back by 5 bases and J by 7 bases. Germline V gene sequence: CDR1 SEHNR, CDR2 FQNEAQ (reference sequence).

J is TRBJ2-1 and V is TRBV2; D is possibly TRBD2 (5 bases). This CDR3 is built from 13 residues. V lost 11 bases to trimming and J lost 4 bases, with 15 bases between them. Germline V gene data show CDR1 as SNHLY and CDR2 as FYNNEI. CDR3 nucleotide sequence: TGTGCCGCCGCGAGGGAGACTTACAATGAGCAGTTCTTC. Translation gives CAAARETYNEQFF. Complete variable domain (other parts from reference TRBV2 and TRBJ2-1): EPEVTQTPSHQVTQMGQEVILRCVPISNHLYFYWYRQILGQKVEFLVSFYNNEISEKSEIFDDQFSVERPDGSNFTLKIRSTKLEDSAMYFCAAARETYNEQFFGPGTRLTVL.